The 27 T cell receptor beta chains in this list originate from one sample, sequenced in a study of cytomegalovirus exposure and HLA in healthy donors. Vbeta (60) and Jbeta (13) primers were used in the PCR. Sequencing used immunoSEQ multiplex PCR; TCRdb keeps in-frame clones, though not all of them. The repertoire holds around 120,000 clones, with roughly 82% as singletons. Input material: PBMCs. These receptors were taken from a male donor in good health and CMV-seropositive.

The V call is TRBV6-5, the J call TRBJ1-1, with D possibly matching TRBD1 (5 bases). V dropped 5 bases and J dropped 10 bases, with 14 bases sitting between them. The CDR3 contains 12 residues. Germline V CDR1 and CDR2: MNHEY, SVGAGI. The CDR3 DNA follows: TGTGCCAGCAGTGAAAGGGGTCAGATAGCTTTCTTT. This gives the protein CASSERGQIAFF.

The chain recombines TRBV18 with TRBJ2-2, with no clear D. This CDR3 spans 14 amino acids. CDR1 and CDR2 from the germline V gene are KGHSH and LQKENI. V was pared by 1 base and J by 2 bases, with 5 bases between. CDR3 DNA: TGTGCCAGCTCACCACAGAGAAACACCGGGGAGCTGTTTTTT. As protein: CASSPQRNTGELFF.

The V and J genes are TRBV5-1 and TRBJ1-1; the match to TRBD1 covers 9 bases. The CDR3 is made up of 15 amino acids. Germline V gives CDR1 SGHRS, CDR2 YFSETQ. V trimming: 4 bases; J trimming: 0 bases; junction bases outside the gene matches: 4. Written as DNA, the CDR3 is TGCGCCAGCAGCGCGGACAGGGGACTGAACACTGAAGCTTTCTTT. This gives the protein CASSADRGLNTEAFF.

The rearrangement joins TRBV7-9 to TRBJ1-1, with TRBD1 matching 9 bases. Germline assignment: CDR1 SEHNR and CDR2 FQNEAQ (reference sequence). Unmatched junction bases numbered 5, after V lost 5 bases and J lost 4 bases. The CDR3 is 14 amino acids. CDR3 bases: TGTGCCAGCAGCCTCGCGGGACAGGGCACTGAAGCTTTCTTT. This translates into CASSLAGQGTEAFF.

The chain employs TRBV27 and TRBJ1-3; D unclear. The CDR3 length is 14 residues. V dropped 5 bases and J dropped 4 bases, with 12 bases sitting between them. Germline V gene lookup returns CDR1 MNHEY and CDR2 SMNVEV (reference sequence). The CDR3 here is CASSTQRLGNTIYF. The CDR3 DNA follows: TGTGCCAGCAGTACACAGCGGTTGGGAAACACCATATATTTT.

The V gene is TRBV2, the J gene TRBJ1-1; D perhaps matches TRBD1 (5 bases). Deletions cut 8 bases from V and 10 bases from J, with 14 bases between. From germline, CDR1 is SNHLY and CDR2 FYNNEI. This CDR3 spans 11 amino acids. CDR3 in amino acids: CASPGNYGAFF. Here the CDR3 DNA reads TGTGCCAGCCCAGGGAATTACGGAGCTTTCTTT.

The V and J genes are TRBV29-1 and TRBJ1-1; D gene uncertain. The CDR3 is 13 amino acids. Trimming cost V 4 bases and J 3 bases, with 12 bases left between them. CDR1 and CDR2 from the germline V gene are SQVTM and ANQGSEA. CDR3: CSVGPFQDTEAFF. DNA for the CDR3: TGCAGCGTTGGCCCATTCCAGGACACTGAAGCTTTCTTT.

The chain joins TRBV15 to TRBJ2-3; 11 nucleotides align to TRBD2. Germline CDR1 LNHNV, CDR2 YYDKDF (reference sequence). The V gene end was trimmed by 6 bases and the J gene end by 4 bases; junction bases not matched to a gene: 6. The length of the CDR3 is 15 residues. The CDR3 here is CATRMTSGMADTQYF. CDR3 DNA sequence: TGTGCCACCAGAATGACTAGCGGGATGGCAGATACGCAGTATTTT.

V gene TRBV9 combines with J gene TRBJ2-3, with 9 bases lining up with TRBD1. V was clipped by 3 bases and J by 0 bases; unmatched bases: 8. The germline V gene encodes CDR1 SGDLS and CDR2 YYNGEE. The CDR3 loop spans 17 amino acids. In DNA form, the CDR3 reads TGTGCCAGCAGCGGCTGGGGACAGGGAATTAGCACAGATACGCAGTATTTT. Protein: CASSGWGQGISTDTQYF.

The chain's CDR3 is CASSAQGFTSNQPQHF. As DNA, the CDR3 is TGTGCCAGCAGTGCACAGGGTTTCACGAGCAATCAGCCCCAGCATTTT. This chain links TRBV2 with TRBJ1-5; perhaps TRBD1 as D (6 bases). The CDR3 is made up of 16 amino acids. The germline gives CDR1 SNHLY, CDR2 FYNNEI. The V gene lost 4 bases and the J gene lost 1 base, with 14 bases spanning the gap.

CDR3 DNA: TGTGCCAGCAGCGCGGGGGGGGACTTCTACGAGCAGTACTTC. This codes for CASSAGGDFYEQYF. The chain recombines TRBV9 with TRBJ2-7; TRBD2 agrees at 8 bases. CDR1 and CDR2 (germline): SGDLS, YYNGEE. J lost 3 bases, V lost 3 bases, and 5 bases had no gene match. The CDR3 sequence is 14 residues long.

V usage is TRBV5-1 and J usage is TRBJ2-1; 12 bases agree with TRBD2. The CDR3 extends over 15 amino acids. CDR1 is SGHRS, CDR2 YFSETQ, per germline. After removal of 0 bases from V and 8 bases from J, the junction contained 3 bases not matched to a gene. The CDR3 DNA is TGCGCCAGCAGCTTGGTGACTAGCGGGAGCGATGAGCAGTTCTTC. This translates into CASSLVTSGSDEQFF.

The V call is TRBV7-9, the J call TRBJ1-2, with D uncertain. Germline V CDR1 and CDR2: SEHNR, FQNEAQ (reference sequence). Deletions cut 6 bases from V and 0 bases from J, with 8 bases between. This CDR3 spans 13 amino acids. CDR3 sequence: CASSRESNYGYTF. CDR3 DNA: TGTGCCAGCAGTAGGGAGTCTAACTATGGCTACACCTTC.

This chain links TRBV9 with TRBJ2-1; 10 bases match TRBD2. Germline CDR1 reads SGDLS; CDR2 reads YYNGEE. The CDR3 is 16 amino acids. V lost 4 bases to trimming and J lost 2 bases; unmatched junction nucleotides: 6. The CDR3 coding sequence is TGTGCCAGCAGCCTGTCAAGCGGGAGGGCCTACAATGAGCAGTTCTTC. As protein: CASSLSSGRAYNEQFF. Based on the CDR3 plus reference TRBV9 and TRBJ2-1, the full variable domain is DSGVTQTPKHLITATGQRVTLRCSPRSGDLSVYWYQQSLDQGLQFLIQYYNGEERAKGNILERFSAQQFPDLHSELNLSSLELGDSALYFCASSLSSGRAYNEQFFGPGTRLTVL.

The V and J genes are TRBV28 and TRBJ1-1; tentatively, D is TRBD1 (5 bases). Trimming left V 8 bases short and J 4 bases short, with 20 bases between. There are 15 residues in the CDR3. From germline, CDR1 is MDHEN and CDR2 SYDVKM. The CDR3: CASSTGAGRGTEAFF. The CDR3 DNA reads TGTGCCAGCTCAACTGGGGCAGGGCGGGGCACTGAAGCTTTCTTT.

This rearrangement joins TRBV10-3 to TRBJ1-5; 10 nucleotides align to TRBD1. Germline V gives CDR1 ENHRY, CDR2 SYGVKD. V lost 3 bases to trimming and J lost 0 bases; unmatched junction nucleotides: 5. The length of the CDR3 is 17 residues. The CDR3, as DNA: TGTGCCATCAGTGACGACAGGGGGCTTAATAGCAATCAGCCCCAGCATTTT. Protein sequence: CAISDDRGLNSNQPQHF.

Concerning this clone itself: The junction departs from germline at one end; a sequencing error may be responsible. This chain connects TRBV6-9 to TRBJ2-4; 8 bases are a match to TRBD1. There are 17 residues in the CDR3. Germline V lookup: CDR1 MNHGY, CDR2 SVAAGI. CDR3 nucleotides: TGTGCCAGCAGTTATCGCCCGGACAGGGCAGCCAAAAACAGTCAGTACTTC. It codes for CASSYRPDRAAKNSQYF.

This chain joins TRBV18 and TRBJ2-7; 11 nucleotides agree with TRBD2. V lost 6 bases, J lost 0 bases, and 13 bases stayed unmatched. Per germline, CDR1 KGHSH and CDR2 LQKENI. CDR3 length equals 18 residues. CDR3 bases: TGTGCCAGCTCCCGAACCGGGACTAGCGGACTGAGCTCCTACGAGCAGTACTTC. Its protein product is CASSRTGTSGLSSYEQYF.

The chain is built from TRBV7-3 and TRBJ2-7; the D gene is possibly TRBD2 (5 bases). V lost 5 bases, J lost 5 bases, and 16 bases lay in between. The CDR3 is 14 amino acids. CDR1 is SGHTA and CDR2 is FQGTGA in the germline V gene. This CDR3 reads CASSPFGSTNEQYF. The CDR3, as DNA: TGTGCCAGCAGCCCCTTTGGGAGTACCAACGAGCAGTACTTC.

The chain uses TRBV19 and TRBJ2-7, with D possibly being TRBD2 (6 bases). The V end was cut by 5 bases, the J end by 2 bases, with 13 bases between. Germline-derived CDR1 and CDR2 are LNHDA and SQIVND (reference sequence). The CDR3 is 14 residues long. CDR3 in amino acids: CASSAGTVTYEQYF. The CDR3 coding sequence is TGTGCCAGTAGTGCGGGGACGGTGACCTACGAGCAGTACTTC.

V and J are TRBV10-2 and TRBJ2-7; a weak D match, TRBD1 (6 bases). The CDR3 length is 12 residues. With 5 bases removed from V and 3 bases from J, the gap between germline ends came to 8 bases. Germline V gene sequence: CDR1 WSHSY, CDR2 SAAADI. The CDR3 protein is CASSPDSYEQYF. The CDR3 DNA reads TGCGCCAGCAGTCCGGACAGCTACGAGCAGTACTTC.

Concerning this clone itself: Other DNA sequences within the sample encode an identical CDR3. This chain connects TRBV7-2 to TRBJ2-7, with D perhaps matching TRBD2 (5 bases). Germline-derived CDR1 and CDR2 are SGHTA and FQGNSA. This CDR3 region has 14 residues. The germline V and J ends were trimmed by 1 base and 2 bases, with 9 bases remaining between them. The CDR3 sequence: CASSLGREAYEQYF. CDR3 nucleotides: TGTGCCAGCAGCTTAGGACGGGAAGCCTACGAGCAGTACTTC.

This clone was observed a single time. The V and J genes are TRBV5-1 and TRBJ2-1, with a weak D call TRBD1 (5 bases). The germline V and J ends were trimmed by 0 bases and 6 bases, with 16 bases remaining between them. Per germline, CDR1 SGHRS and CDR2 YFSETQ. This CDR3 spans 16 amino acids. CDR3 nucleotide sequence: TGCGCCAGCAGCTTGGCAGGGCAGGGTGTGGTCAATGAGCAGTTCTTC. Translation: CASSLAGQGVVNEQFF.

The CDR3 DNA reads TGTGCCAGCAGCCCGGGGACTAGCGGGAGAGCAGAGCAGTACTTC. It codes for CASSPGTSGRAEQYF. The rearrangement joins TRBV5-4 to TRBJ2-7, with TRBD2 identical over 14 bases. The V gene's germline CDR1 is SGHNT and CDR2 YYREEE (reference sequence). V lost 4 bases and J lost 7; bases outside the gene matches: 7. The CDR3 runs to 15 residues.

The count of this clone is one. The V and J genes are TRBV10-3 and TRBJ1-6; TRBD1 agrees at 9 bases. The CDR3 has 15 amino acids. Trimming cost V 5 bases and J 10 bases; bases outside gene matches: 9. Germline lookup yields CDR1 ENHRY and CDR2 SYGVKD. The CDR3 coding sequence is TGTGCCATCAGTCCCTCGGACAGGGGATACTCACCCCTCCACTTT. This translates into CAISPSDRGYSPLHF.

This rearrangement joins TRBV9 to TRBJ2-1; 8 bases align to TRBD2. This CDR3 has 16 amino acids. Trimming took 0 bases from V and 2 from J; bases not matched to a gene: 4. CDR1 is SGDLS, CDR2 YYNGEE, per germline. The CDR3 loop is CASSVVGSGTYNEQFF. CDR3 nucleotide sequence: TGTGCCAGCAGCGTAGTCGGTAGCGGGACCTACAATGAGCAGTTCTTC. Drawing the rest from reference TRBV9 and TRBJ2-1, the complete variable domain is DSGVTQTPKHLITATGQRVTLRCSPRSGDLSVYWYQQSLDQGLQFLIQYYNGEERAKGNILERFSAQQFPDLHSELNLSSLELGDSALYFCASSVVGSGTYNEQFFGPGTRLTVL.

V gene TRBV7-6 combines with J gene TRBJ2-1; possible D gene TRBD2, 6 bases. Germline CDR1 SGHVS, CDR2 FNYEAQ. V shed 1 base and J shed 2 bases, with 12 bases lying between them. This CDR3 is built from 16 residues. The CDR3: CASSLGRSGPYNEQFF. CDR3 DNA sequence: TGTGCCAGCAGCTTAGGCCGTAGCGGTCCCTACAATGAGCAGTTCTTC. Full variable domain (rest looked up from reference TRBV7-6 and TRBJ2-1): GAGVSQSPRYKVTKRGQDVALRCDPISGHVSLYWYRQALGQGPEFLTYFNYEAQQDKSGLPNDRFSAERPEGSISTLTIQRTEQRDSAMYRCASSLGRSGPYNEQFFGPGTRLTVL.